Shown below are 3 T cell receptor beta chains from a single sample sequenced in a study of a mutant IDH1 vaccine in newly diagnosed glioma. Method: immunoSEQ multiplex PCR; TCRdb's copy keeps in-frame clones and lacks some. The top ten clones hold roughly 19% of a sample with 50,000 to 65,000 clones, approximately 81% of them seen once. The time point: baseline, week 1 (first vaccination visit). Treatment: pre-vaccination baseline after standard-of-care therapy. Sequences were derived from PBMCs, sampled from a glioma patient treated with radiotherapy, temozolomide or both. These receptors were collected from a man aged 18-30 years with glioma.

In this sample, this clone turned up once. The rearrangement uses TRBV2 and TRBJ1-1; unclear D gene. Germline CDR1 reads SNHLY; CDR2 reads FYNNEI. The length of the CDR3 is 11 residues. Trimming cost V 11 bases and J 5 bases, with 12 bases left between them. The CDR3 DNA sequence: TGTGCCTCCGACCGTAGAACTGAAGCTTTCTTT. Amino acid sequence: CASDRRTEAFF.

Within the sample, this clone is large (0.1 to 1%). This chain links TRBV7-2 with TRBJ2-1; 8 bases line up with TRBD1. The germline CDR1 and CDR2 sequences are SGHTA and FQGNSA. The length of the CDR3 is 17 residues. Unmatched junction bases numbered 12, after V lost 5 bases and J lost 3 bases. CDR3 sequence (DNA): TGTGCCAGCAGCCTCATTGGCGGGACAGGCATCTACAATGAGCAGTTCTTC. It specifies CASSLIGGTGIYNEQFF.

This clone appeared once. This chain uses TRBV6-4 with TRBJ2-2; D is unresolved. Germline V lookup: CDR1 MRHNA, CDR2 SNTAGT. V gave up 4 bases and J gave up 2 bases, with 8 bases separating them. This CDR3 region has 14 residues. Here the CDR3 DNA reads TGTGCCAGCAGTGCGGGCCCCAACACCGGGGAGCTGTTTTTT. This codes for CASSAGPNTGELFF.